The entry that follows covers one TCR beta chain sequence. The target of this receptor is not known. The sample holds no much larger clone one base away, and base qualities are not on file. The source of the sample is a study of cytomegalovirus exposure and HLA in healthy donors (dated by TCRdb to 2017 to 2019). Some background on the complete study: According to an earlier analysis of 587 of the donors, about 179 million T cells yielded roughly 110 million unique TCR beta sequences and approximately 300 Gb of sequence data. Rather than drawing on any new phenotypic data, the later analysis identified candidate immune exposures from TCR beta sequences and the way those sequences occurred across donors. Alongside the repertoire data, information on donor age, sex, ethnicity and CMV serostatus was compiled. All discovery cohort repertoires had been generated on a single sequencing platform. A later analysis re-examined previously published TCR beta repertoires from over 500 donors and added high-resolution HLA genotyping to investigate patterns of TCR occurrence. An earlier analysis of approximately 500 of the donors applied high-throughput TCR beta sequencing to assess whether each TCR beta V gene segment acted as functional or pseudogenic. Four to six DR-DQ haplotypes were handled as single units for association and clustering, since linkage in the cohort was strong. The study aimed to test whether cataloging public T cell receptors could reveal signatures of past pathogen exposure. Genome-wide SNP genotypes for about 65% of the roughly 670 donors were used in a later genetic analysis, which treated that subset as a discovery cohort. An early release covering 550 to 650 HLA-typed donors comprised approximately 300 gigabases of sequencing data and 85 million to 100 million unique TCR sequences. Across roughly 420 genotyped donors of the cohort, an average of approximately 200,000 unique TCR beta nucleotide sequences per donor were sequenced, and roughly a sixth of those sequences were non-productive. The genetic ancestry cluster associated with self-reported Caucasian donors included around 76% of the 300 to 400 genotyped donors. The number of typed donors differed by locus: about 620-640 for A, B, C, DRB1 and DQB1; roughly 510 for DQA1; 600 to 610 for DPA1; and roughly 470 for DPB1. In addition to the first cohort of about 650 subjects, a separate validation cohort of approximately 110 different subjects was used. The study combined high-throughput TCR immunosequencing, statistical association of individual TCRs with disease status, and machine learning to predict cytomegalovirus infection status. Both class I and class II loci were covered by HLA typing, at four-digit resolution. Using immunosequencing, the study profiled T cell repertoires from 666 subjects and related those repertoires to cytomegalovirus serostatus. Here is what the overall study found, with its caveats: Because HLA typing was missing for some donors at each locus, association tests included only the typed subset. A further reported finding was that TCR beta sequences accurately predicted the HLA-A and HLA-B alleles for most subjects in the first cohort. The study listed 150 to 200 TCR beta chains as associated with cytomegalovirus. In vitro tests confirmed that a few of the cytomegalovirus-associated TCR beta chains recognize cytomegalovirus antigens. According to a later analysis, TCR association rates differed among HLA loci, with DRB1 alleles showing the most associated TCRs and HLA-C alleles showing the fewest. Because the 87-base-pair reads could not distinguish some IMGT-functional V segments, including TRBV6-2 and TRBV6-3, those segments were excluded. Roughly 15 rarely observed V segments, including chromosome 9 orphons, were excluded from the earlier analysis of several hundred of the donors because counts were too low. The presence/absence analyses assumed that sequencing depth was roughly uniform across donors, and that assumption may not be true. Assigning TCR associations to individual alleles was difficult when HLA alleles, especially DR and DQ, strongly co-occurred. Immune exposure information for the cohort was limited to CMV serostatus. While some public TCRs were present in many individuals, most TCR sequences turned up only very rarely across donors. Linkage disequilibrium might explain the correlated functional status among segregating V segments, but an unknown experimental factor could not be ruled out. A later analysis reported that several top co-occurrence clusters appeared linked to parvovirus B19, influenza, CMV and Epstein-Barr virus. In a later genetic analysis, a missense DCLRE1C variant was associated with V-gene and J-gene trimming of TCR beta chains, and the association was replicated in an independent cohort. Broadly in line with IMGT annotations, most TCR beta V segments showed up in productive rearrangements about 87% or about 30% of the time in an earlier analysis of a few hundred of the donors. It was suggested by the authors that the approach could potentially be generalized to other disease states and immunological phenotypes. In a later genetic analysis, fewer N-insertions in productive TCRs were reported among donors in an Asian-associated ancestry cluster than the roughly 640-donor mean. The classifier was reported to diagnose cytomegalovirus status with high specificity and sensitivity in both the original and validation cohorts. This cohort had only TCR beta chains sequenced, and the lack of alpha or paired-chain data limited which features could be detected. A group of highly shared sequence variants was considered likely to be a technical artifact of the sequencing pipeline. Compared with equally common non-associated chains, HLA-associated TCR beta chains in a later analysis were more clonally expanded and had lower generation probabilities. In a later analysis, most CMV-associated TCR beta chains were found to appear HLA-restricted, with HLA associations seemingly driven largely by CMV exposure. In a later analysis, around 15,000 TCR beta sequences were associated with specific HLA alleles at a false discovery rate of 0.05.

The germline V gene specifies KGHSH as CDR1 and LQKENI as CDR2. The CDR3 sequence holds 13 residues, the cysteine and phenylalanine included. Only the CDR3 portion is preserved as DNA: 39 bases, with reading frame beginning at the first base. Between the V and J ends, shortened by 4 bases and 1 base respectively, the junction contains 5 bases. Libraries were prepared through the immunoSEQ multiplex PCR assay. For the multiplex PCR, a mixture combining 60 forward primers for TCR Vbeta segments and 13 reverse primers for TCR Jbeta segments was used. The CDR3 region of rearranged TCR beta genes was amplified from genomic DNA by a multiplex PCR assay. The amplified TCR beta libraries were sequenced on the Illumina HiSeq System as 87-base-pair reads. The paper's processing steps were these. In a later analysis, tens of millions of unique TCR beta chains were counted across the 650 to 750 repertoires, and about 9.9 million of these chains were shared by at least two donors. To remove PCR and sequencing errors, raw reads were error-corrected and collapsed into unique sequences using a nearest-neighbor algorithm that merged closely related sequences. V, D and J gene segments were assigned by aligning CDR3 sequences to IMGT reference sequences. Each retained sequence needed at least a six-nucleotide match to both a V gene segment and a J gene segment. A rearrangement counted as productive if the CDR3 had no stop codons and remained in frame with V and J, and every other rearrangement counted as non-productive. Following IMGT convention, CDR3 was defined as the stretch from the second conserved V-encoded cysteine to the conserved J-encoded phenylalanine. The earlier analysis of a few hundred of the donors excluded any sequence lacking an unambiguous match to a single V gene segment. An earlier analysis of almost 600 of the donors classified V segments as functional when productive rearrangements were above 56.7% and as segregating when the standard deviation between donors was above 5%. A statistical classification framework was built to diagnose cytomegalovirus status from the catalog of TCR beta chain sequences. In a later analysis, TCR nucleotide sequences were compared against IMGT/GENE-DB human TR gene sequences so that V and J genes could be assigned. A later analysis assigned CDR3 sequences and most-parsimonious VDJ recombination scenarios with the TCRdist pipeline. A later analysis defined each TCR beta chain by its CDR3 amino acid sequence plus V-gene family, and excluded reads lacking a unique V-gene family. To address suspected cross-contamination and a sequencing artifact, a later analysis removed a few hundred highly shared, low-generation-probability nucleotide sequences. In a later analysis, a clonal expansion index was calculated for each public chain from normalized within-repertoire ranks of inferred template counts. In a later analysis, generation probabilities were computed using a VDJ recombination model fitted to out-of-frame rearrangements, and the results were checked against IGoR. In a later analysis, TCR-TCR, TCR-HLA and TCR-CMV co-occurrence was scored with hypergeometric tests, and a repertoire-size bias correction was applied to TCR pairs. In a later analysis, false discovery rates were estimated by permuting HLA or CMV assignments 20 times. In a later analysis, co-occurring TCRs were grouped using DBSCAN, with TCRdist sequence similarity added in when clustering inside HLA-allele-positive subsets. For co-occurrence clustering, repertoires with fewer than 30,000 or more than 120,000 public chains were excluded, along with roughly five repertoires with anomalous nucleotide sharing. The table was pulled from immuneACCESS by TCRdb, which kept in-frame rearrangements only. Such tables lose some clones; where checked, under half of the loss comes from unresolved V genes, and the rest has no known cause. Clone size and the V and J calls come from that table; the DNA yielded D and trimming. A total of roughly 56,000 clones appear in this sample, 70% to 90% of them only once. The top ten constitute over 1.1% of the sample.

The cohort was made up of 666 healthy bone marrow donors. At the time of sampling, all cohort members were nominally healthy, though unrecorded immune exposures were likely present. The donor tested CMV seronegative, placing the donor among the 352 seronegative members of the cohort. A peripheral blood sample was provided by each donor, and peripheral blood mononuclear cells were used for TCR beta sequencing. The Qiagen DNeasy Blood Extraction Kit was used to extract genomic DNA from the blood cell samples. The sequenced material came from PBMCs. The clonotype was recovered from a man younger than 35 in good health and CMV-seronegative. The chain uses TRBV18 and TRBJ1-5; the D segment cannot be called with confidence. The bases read TGTGCCAGCTCACGAGGCAGCAATCAGCCCCAGCATTTT. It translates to CASSRGSNQPQHF.